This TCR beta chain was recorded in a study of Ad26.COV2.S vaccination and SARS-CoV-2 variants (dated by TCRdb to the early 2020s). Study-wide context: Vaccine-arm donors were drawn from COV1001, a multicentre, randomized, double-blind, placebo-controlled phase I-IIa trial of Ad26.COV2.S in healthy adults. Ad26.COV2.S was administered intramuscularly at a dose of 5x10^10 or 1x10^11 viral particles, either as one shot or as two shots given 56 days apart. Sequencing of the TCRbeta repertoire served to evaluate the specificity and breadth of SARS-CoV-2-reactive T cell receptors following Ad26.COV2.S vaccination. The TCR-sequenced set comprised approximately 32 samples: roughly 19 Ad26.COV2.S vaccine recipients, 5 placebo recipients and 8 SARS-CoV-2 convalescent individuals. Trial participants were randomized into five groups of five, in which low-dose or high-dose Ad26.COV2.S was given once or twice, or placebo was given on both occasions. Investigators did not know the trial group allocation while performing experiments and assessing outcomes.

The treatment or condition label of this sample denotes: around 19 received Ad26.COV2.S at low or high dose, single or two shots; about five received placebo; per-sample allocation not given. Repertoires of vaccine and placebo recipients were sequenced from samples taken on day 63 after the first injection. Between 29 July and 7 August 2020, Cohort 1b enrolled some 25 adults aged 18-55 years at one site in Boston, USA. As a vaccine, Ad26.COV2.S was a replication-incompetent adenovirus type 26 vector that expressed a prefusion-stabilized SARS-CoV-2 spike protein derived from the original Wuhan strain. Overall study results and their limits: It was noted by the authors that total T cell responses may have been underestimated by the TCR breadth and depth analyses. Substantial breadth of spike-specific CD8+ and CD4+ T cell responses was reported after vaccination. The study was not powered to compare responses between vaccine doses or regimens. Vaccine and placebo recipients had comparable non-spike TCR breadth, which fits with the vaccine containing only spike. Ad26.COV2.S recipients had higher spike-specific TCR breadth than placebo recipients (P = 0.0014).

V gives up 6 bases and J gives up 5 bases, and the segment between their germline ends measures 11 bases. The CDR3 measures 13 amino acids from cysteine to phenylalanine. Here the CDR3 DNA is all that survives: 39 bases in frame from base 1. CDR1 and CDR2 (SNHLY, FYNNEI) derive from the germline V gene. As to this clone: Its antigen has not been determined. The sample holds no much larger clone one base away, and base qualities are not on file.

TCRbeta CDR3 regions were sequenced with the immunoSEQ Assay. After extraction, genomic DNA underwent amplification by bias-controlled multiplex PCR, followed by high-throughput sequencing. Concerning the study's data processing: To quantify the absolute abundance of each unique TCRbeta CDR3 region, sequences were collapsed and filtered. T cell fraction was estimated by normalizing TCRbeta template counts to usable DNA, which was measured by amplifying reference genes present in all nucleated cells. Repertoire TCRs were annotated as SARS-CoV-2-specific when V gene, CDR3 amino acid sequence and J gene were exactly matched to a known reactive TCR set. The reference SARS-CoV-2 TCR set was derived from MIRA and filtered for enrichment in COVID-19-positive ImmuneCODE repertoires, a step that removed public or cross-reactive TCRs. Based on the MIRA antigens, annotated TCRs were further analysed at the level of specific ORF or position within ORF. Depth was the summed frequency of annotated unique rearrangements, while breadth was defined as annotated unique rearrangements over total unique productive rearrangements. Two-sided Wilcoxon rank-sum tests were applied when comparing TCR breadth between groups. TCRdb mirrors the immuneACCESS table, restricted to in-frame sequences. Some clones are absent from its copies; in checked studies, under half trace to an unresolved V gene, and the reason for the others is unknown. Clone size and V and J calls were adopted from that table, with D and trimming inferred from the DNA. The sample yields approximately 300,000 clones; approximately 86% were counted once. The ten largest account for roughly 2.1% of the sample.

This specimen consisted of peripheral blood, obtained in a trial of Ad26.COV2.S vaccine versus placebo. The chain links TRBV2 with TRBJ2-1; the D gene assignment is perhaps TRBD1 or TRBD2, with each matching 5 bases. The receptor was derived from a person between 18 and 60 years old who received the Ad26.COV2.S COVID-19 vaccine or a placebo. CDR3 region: CASRRWGNNEQFF. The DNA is TGTGCCAGCAGGCGATGGGGGAACAATGAGCAGTTCTTC. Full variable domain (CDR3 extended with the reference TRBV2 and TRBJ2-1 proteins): EPEVTQTPSHQVTQMGQEVILRCVPISNHLYFYWYRQILGQKVEFLVSFYNNEISEKSEIFDDQFSVERPDGSNFTLKIRSTKLEDSAMYFCASRRWGNNEQFFGPGTRLTVL.